This T cell receptor (beta chain) was captured by sequencing in a study of T cell responses to AZD1222 COVID-19 vaccine. Findings of the study overall: Of the AZD1222 recipients, only six were seropositive at baseline.

Per the germline V gene, CDR1 is LGHNA and CDR2 is YSLEER. Trimming took off 0 bases at V and 6 bases at J, with 9 bases between the two ends. This CDR3 is built from 14 residues. Clones were sequenced by immunoSEQ multiplex PCR, and TCRdb holds only the in-frame ones, with some missing. The profile shows about 150,000 clones, approximately 90% of them singletons. This clone was detected once. The target antigen is unknown. V usage is TRBV4-3 and J usage is TRBJ1-5, with D maybe TRBD1 (5 bases). This sample comprised peripheral blood, obtained 28 days after the second AZD1222 dose. The clonotype comes from an adult who received the AZD1222 COVID-19 vaccine. CDR3 protein: CASSQDAQGQPQHF. The CDR3 DNA reads as TGCGCCAGCAGCCAAGACGCGCAGGGTCAGCCCCAGCATTTT.